This entry concerns a single T cell receptor beta chain. This record comes from a study of blood T cell repertoires in COVID-19. CDR3 length equals 13 residues. V was shortened by 5 bases and J by 5 bases, with 13 bases between the two germline ends. In germline, CDR1 is SQVTM, CDR2 ANQGSEA. As handled by the study authors: How many nucleated cells were present was estimated from reference gene primer amplification. Only in-frame clones appear in the TCRdb table, and some are missing; sequencing was by immunoSEQ multiplex PCR. V, J and clone size are taken as reported in that table, and D and trimming were inferred from the DNA itself. The sample yields around 140,000 clones, 84% seen once.

The sequencing sample was made of peripheral blood. This chain links TRBV29-1 with TRBJ1-5; D gene ambiguous. The sequence was obtained from a man between 25 and 39 years old with COVID-19, enrolled during active disease. In nucleotides, the CDR3 is TGCAGCGTTCGAGGGAAATCAGATCAGCCCCAGCATTTT. This sequence encodes CSVRGKSDQPQHF.